These 3 T cell receptor beta chains came from one sample sequenced in a study of shared clonotypes between healthy human individuals. CD45RO negativity and positive selection for CCR7 defined naive CD8 cells, a population that excluded terminally differentiated effector memory CD45RA+ cells. Profiled with immunoSEQ multiplex PCR; TCRdb holds only in-frame clones, not every one. The sample holds roughly 2.1 million clones; roughly 91% are singletons and the top ten take roughly 1.7%. Material: naive CD8+ T cells from PBMCs. All receptors come from a young man in good health. Some clones in this sample may be carry-over from other donors' samples.

CDR3 DNA sequence: TGCGCCAGCAGCCTCGGGCGGGGCGAAAATTACAATGAGCAGTTCTTC. Translation: CASSLGRGENYNEQFF. The chain carries TRBV5-1 and TRBJ2-1; a possible D gene is TRBD2 (6 bases). This CDR3 is 16 amino acids long. V lost 4 bases, J lost 4 bases, and 18 bases lay in between. Germline V gene lookup returns CDR1 SGHRS and CDR2 YFSETQ.

The table lists this clone with a few counts. The rearrangement links TRBV2 to TRBJ1-4; 8 bases line up with TRBD1. Unmatched junction bases numbered 11, after V lost 3 bases and J lost 8 bases. The CDR3 extends over 16 amino acids. CDR1 is SNHLY, CDR2 FYNNEI, per germline. CDR3: CASSDSTQGAGEKLFF. As DNA, the CDR3 is TGTGCCAGCAGTGATTCTACTCAGGGGGCTGGAGAAAAACTGTTTTTT.

A note on this clone: Distinct nucleotide sequences in the sample also encode this CDR3. The chain combines TRBV9 with TRBJ1-1; tentatively, D is TRBD1 (6 bases). Germline assignment: CDR1 SGDLS and CDR2 YYNGEE. With 0 bases removed from V and 4 bases from J, the gap between germline ends came to 10 bases. The CDR3 contains 14 residues. The CDR3 is CASSVAGGGTEAFF. CDR3 DNA: TGTGCCAGCAGCGTAGCTGGGGGCGGCACTGAAGCTTTCTTT. The full variable domain, with the rest looked up from reference TRBV9 and TRBJ1-1, is DSGVTQTPKHLITATGQRVTLRCSPRSGDLSVYWYQQSLDQGLQFLIQYYNGEERAKGNILERFSAQQFPDLHSELNLSSLELGDSALYFCASSVAGGGTEAFFGQGTRLTVV.